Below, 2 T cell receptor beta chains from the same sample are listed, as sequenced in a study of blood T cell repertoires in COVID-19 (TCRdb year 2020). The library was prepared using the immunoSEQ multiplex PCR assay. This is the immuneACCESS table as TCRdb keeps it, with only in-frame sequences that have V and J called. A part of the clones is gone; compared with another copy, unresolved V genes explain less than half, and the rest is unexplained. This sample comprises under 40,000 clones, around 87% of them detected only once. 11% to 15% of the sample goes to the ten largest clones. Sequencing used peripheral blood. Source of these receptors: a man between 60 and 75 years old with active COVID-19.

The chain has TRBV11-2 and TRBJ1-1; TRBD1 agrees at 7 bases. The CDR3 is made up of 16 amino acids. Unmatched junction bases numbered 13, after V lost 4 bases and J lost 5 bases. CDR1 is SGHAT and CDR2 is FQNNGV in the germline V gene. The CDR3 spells CASSSGQALLGTEAFF. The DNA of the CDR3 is TGTGCCAGCAGCTCCGGACAGGCTCTACTGGGGACTGAAGCTTTCTTT.

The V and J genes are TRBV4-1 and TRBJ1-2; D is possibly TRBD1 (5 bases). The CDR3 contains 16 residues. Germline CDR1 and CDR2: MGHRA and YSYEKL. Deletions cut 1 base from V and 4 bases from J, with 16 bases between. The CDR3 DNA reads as TGCGCCAGCAGCCAAGGATTTATAAGGGGCCCCTATGGCTACACCTTC. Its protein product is CASSQGFIRGPYGYTF.